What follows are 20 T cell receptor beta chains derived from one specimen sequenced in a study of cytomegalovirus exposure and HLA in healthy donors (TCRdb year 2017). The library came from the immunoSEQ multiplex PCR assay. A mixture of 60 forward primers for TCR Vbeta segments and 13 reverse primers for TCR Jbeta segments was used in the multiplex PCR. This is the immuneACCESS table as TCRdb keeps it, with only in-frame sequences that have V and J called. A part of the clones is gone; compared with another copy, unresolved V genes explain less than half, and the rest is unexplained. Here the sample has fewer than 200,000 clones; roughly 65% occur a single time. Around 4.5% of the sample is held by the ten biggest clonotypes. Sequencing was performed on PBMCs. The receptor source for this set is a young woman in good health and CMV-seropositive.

The CDR3 loop is CASSPPDGGVSTIYF. The CDR3 DNA is TGTGCCAGCAGCCCTCCCGACGGGGGTGTTTCCACCATATATTTT. The chain uses TRBV9 and TRBJ1-3, with D perhaps TRBD1 (5 bases). The CDR3 sequence is 15 residues long. Between the trimmed V and J ends, which lost 4 bases and 9 bases, there was a span of 20 bases. Looked up from germline, CDR1 is SGDLS and CDR2 is YYNGEE.

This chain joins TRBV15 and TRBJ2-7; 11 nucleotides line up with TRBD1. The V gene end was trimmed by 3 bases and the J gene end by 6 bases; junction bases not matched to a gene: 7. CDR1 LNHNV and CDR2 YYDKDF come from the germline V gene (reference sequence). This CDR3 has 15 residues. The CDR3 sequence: CATSSDPGTGGEQYF. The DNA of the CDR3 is TGTGCCACCAGCAGTGACCCCGGGACAGGGGGCGAGCAGTACTTC.

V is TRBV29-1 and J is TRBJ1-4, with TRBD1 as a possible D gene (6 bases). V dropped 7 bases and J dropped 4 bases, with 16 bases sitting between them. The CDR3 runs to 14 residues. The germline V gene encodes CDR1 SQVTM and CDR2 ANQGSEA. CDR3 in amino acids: CSASRGTHNEKLFF. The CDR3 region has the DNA TGCAGCGCATCAAGGGGGACACATAATGAAAAACTGTTTTTT.

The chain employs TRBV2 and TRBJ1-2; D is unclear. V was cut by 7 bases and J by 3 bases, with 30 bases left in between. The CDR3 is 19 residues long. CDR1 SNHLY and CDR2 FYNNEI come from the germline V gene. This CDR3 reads CASKTRFSALLVLYYGYTF. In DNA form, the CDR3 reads TGTGCCAGCAAAACCAGGTTCAGTGCTTTACTAGTTCTCTACTATGGCTACACCTTC.

CDR3 nucleotides: TGTGCCAGCAGTTTCGAGGGACAGCCCCAGCATTTT. It translates to CASSFEGQPQHF. The chain combines TRBV27 with TRBJ1-5; D remains unclear. The CDR3 consists of 12 residues. The V end was cut by 3 bases, the J end by 7 bases, with 7 bases between. The germline V gene encodes CDR1 MNHEY and CDR2 SMNVEV (reference sequence).

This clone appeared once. CDR3 loop: CASSYQTSGRETQYF. The CDR3 DNA is TGTGCCAGCAGCTATCAGACTAGCGGGAGAGAGACCCAGTACTTC. This sequence joins TRBV27 and TRBJ2-5; TRBD2 matches 12 bases. The V gene end was trimmed by 6 bases and the J gene end by 4 bases; junction bases not matched to a gene: 6. Germline CDR1 reads MNHEY; CDR2 reads SMNVEV (reference sequence). There are 15 residues in the CDR3.

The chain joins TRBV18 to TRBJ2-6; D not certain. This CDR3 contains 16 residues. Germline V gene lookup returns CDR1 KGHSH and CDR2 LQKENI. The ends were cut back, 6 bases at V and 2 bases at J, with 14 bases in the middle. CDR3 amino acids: CASSLASGAGANVLTF. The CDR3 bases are TGTGCCAGCTCCCTGGCTTCGGGTGCTGGGGCCAACGTCCTGACTTTC.

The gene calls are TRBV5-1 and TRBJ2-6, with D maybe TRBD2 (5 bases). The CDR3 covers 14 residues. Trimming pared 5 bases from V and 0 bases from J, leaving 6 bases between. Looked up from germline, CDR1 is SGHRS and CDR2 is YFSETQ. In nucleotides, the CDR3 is TGCGCCAGCAGGAGGGACTCTGGGGCCAACGTCCTGACTTTC. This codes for CASRRDSGANVLTF.

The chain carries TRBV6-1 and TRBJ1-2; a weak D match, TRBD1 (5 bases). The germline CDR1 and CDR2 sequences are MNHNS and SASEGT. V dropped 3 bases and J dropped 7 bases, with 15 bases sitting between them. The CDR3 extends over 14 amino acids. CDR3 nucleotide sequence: TGTGCCAGCAGTGACAGGGATAAGGGAGGTGGCTACACCTTC. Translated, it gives CASSDRDKGGGYTF.

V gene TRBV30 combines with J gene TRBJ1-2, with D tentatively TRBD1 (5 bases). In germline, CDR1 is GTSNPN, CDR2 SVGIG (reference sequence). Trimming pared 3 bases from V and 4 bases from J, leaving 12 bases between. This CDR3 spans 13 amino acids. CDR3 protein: CAWSAGGGYGYTF. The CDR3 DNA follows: TGTGCCTGGAGCGCCGGCGGGGGCTATGGCTACACCTTC.

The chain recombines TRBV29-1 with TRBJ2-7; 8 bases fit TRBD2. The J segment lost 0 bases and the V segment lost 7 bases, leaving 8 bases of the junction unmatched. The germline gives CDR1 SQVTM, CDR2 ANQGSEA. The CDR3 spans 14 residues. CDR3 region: CSGLFSGVSYEQYF. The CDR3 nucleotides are TGCAGCGGATTGTTTAGCGGGGTCTCCTACGAGCAGTACTTC.

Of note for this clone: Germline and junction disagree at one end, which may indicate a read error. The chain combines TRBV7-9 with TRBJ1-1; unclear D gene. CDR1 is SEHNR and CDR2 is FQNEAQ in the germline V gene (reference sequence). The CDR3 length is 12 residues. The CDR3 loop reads CSSSPLSGEAFF. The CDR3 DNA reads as TGTTCCAGCAGCCCGCTAAGCGGTGAAGCTTTCTTT. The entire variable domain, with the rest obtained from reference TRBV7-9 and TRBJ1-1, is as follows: DTGVSQNPRHKITKRGQNVTFRCDPISEHNRLYWYRQTLGQGPEFLTYFQNEAQLEKSRLLSDRFSAERPKGSFSTLEIQRTEQGDSAMYLCSSSPLSGEAFFGQGTRLTVV.

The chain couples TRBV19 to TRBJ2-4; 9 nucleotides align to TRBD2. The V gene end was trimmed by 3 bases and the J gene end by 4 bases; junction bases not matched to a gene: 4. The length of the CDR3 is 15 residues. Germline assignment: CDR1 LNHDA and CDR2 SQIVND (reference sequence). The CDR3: CASSMGGGAKNIQYF. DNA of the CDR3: TGTGCCAGTAGTATGGGCGGGGGGGCTAAAAACATTCAGTACTTC.

The chain's CDR3 is CASSDSGTGWYEQYF. CDR3 sequence (DNA): TGCGCCAGCAGTGACTCCGGGACAGGGTGGTACGAGCAGTACTTC. The gene calls are TRBV10-2 and TRBJ2-7, with 9 nucleotides matching TRBD1. The J segment lost 4 bases and the V segment lost 3 bases, leaving 7 bases of the junction unmatched. There are 15 residues in the CDR3. The germline CDR1 and CDR2 sequences are WSHSY and SAAADI.

CDR3 protein: CASSLENHGPGLAASSTDTQYF. CDR3 DNA sequence: TGCGCCAGCAGCTTGGAAAATCACGGACCGGGACTAGCAGCTTCTAGCACAGATACGCAGTATTTT. The rearrangement links TRBV5-1 to TRBJ2-3; 9 nucleotides agree with TRBD2. This CDR3 contains 22 residues. Looked up from germline, CDR1 is SGHRS and CDR2 is YFSETQ. Unmatched junction bases numbered 20, after V lost 0 bases and J lost 0 bases.

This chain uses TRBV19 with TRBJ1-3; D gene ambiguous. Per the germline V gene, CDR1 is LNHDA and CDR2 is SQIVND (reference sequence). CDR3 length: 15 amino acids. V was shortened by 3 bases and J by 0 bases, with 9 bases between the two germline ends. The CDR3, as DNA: TGTGCCAGTAGTATTCAGCCAGGCTCTGGAAACACCATATATTTT. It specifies CASSIQPGSGNTIYF. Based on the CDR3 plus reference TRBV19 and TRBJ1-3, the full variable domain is DGGITQSPKYLFRKEGQNVTLSCEQNLNHDAMYWYRQDPGQGLRLIYYSQIVNDFQKGDIAEGYSVSREKKESFPLTVTSAQKNPTAFYLCASSIQPGSGNTIYFGEGSWLTVV.

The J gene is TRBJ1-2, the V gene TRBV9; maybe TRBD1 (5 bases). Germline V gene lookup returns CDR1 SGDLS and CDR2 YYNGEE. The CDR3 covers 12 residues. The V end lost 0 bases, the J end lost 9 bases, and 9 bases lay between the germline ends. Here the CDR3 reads CASSVARGSYTF. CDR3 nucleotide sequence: TGTGCCAGCAGCGTAGCAAGGGGTAGCTACACCTTC. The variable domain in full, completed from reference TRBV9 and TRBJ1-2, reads DSGVTQTPKHLITATGQRVTLRCSPRSGDLSVYWYQQSLDQGLQFLIQYYNGEERAKGNILERFSAQQFPDLHSELNLSSLELGDSALYFCASSVARGSYTFGSGTRLTVV.

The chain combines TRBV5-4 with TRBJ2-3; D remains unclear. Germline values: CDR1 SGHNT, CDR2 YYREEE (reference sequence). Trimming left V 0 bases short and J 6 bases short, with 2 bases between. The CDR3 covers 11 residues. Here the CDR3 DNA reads TGTGCCAGCAGCTTGGCGGATACGCAGTATTTT. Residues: CASSLADTQYF.

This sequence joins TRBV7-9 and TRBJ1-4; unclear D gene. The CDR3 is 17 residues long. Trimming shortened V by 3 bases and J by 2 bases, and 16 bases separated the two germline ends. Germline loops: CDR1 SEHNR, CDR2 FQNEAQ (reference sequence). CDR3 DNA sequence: TGTGCCAGCAGCTTGTTCAAGAGGCCTTCGACTAATGAAAAACTGTTTTTT. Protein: CASSLFKRPSTNEKLFF. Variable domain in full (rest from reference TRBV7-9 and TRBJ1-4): DTGVSQNPRHKITKRGQNVTFRCDPISEHNRLYWYRQTLGQGPEFLTYFQNEAQLEKSRLLSDRFSAERPKGSFSTLEIQRTEQGDSAMYLCASSLFKRPSTNEKLFFGSGTQLSVL.

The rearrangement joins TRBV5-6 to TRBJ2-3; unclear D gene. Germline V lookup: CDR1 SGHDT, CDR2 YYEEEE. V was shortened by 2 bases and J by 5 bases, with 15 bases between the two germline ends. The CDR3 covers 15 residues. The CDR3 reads CASSFAPWAEDTQYF. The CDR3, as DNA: TGTGCCAGCAGCTTTGCCCCCTGGGCAGAAGATACGCAGTATTTT.